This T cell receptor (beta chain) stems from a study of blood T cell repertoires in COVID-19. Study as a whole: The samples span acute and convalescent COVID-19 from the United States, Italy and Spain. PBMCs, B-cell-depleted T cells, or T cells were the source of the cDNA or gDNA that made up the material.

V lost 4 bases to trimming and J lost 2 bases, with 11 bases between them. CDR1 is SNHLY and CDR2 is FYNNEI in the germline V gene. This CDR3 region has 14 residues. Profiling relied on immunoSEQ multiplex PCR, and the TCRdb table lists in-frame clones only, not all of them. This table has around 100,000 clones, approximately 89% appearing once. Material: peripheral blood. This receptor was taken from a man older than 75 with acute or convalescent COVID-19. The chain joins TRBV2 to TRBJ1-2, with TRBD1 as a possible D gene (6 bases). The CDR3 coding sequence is TGTGCCAGCAGTGTTCGAACAGGGAACTATGGCTACACCTTC. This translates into CASSVRTGNYGYTF.